This T cell receptor (beta chain) derives from a study of T cell repertoires in cytomegalovirus infection (dated by TCRdb to the late 2010s). A note on the overall study: Donor HLA type was relevant to the analysis, because carriage of CMV infection together with the matching HLA type was indicated by public TCR beta signatures.

V loses 5 bases, J loses 4 bases, and the germline ends lie 15 bases apart. The CDR3 has 16 amino acids, counting the end cysteine and phenylalanine. Just CDR3 DNA is preserved here, 48 bases in frame from base 1. From the germline V gene, CDR1 is SGHAT and CDR2 is FQNNGV. Sequencing took place on an Illumina HiSeq 1500. The public sequencing data were trimmed at Q25 with fastp and processed into clonotypes with MiXCR by TCRdb, which kept only in-frame beta chains. Duplicate CDR3 protein sequences are folded into a single record with the most common DNA and genes. Counted in this sample were over 250,000 distinct CDR3 sequences; about a quarter of them appeared once. The ten largest clones represent about 15% of the sample. This clonotype was observed at least ten times. Its antigen has not been determined. Base qualities are missing; no much larger clone stands one base away. What the authors observed across the whole study: Cumulative frequency of public TCR beta family members discriminated carriers of CMV infection plus the relevant HLA type in this cohort and an independent roughly 320-donor cohort. The ex vivo response was dominated by HLA-C-restricted CMV-specific TCR beta clonotypes, and the single most frequent clonotype in two of eight donors was supplied by these HLA-C-restricted clonotypes.

The chain is made from TRBV11-2 and TRBJ2-6; a tentative D call is TRBD2 (6 bases match). Sample: PBMCs. This clonotype was obtained from a human donor in good health (CMV status not recorded). Some clones in this sample may be carry-over from other donors' samples. The CDR3 protein is CASSLGGLRGANVLTF. The sequenced DNA: TGTGCCAGCAGCCTGGGGGGACTGAGGGGGGCCAACGTCCTGACTTTC.